One and the same sample provided the 2 T cell receptor beta chains below, sequenced in a study of PD-L1 blockade in urothelial cancer. Documented time point: pretreatment peripheral blood. Method: immunoSEQ multiplex PCR; TCRdb's copy keeps in-frame clones and lacks some. The sample lists 100,000 to 150,000 clones; approximately 88% were seen once. Source: PBMCs, taken around atezolizumab (anti-PD-L1) treatment. These receptors were obtained from a middle-aged man with urothelial cancer.

The rearrangement uses TRBV11-2 and TRBJ2-7; D may be TRBD1 (5 bases). The CDR3 contains 14 residues. Germline V gene sequence: CDR1 SGHAT, CDR2 FQNNGV. Trimming cost V 5 bases and J 4 bases, with 15 bases left between them. The CDR3 coding sequence is TGTGCCAGCAGCCCATACCGGACATCTTACGAGCAGTACTTC. Residues: CASSPYRTSYEQYF.

This chain links TRBV14 with TRBJ1-1; TRBD1 matches at 10 bases. Germline V gene sequence: CDR1 SGHDN, CDR2 FVKESK. V lost 1 base and J lost 1; bases outside the gene matches: 12. The CDR3 runs to 19 residues. CDR3 in DNA: TGTGCCAGCAGCCAAGCGACTACGGGACAGGGGACACCGAACACTGAAGCTTTCTTT. Protein sequence: CASSQATTGQGTPNTEAFF.